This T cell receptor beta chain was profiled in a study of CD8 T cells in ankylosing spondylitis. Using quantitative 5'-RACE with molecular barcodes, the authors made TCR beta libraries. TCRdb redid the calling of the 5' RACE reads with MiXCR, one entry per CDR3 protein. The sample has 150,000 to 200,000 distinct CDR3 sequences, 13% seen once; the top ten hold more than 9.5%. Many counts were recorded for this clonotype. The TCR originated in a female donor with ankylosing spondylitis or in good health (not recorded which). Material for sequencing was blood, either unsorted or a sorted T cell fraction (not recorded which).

The CDR3 protein is CASSRTGRSTDTQYF. The CDR3 DNA sequence: TGTGCCAGCAGCCGTACAGGCCGAAGCACAGATACGCAGTATTTT. The V call is TRBV12-3 or TRBV12-4, the J call TRBJ2-3; D perhaps matches TRBD1 (5 bases). The length of the CDR3 is 15 residues. V dropped 6 bases and J dropped 0 bases, with 13 bases sitting between them.